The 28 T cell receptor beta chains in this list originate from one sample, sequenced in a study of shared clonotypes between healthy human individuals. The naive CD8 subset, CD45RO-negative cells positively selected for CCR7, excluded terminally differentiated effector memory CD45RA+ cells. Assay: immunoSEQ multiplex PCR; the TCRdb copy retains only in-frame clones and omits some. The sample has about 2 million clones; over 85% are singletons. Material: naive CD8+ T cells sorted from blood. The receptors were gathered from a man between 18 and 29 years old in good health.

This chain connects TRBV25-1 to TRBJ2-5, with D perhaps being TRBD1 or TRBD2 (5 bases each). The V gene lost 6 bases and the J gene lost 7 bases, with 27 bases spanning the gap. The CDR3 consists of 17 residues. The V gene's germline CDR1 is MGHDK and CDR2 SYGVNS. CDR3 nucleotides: TGTGCCAGCAGCAGTGGGGACCTCAGAGAGGCCCACCGGACCCAGTACTTC. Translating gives CASSSGDLREAHRTQYF.

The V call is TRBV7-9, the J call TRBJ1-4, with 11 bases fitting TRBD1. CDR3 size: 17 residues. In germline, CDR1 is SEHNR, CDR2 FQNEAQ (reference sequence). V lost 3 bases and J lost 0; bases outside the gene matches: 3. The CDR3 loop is CASSLDRGQATNEKLFF. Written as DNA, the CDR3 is TGTGCCAGCAGCTTGGACAGGGGGCAAGCAACTAATGAAAAACTGTTTTTT.

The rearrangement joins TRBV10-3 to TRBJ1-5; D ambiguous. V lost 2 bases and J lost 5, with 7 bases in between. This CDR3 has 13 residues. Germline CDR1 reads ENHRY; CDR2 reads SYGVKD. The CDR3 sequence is CAISEINYQPQHF. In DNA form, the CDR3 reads TGTGCCATCAGTGAGATCAACTATCAGCCCCAGCATTTT.

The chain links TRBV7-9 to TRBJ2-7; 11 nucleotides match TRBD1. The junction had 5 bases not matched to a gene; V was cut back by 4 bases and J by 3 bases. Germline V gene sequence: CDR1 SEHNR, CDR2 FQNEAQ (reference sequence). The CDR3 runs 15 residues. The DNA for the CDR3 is TGTGCCAGCAGCTCCCCCGGGACAGGGGGCTACGAGCAGTACTTC. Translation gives CASSSPGTGGYEQYF.

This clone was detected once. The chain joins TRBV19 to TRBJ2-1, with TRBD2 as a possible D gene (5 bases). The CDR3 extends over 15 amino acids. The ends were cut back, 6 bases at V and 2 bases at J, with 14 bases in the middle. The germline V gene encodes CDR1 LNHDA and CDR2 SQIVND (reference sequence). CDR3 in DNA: TGTGCCAGTAGCCCCGGAGCGGTTACCTACAATGAGCAGTTCTTC. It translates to CASSPGAVTYNEQFF. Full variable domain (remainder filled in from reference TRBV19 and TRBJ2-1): DGGITQSPKYLFRKEGQNVTLSCEQNLNHDAMYWYRQDPGQGLRLIYYSQIVNDFQKGDIAEGYSVSREKKESFPLTVTSAQKNPTAFYLCASSPGAVTYNEQFFGPGTRLTVL.

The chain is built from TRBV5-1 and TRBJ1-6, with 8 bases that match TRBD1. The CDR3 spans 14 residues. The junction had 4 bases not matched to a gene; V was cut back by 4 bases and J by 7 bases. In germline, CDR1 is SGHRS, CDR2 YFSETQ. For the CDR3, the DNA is TGCGCCAGCAGCGCCCGGGACAGGAATTCACCCCTCCACTTT. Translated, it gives CASSARDRNSPLHF.

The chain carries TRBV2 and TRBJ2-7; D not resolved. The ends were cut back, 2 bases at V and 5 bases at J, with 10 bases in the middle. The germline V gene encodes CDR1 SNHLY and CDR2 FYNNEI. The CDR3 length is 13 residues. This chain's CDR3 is CASSELGSDEQYF. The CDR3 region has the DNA TGTGCCAGCAGTGAACTTGGTTCCGACGAGCAGTACTTC. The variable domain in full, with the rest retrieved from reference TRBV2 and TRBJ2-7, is EPEVTQTPSHQVTQMGQEVILRCVPISNHLYFYWYRQILGQKVEFLVSFYNNEISEKSEIFDDQFSVERPDGSNFTLKIRSTKLEDSAMYFCASSELGSDEQYFGPGTRLTVT.

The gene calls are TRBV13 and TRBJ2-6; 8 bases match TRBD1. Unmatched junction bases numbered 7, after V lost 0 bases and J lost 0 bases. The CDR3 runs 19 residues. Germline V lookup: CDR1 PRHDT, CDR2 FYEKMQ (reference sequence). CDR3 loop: CASSLGLQGDVSGANVLTF. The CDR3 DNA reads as TGTGCCAGCAGCTTAGGCCTACAGGGGGACGTCTCTGGGGCCAACGTCCTGACTTTC.

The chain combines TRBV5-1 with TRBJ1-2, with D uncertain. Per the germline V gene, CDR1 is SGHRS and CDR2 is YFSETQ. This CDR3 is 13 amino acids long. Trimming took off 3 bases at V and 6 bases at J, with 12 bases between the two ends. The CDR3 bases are TGCGCCAGCAGCTCGGATTTGGGAGATGGCTACACCTTC. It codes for CASSSDLGDGYTF. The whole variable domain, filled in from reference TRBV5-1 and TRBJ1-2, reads KAGVTQTPRYLIKTRGQQVTLSCSPISGHRSVSWYQQTPGQGLQFLFEYFSETQRNKGNFPGRFSGRQFSNSRSEMNVSTLELGDSALYLCASSSDLGDGYTFGSGTRLTVV.

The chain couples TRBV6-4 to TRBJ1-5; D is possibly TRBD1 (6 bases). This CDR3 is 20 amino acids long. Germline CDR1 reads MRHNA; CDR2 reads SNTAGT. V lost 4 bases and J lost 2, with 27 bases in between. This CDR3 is CASSGPHPPSGGHGNQPQHF. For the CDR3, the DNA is TGTGCCAGCAGTGGTCCCCATCCCCCCTCCGGGGGGCACGGCAATCAGCCCCAGCATTTT.

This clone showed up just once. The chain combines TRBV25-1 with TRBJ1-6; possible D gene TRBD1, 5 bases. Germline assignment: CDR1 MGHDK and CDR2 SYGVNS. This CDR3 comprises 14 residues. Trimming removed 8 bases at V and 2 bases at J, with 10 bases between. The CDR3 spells CASGGTAYNSPLHF. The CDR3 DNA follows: TGTGCCAGCGGGGGGACGGCCTATAATTCACCCCTCCACTTT.

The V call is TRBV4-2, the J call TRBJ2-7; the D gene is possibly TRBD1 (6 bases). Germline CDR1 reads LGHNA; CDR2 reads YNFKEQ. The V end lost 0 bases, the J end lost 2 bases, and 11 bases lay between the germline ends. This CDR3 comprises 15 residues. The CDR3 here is CASSQEQGNPYEQYF. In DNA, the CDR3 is TGTGCCAGCAGCCAAGAGCAGGGGAATCCCTACGAGCAGTACTTC.

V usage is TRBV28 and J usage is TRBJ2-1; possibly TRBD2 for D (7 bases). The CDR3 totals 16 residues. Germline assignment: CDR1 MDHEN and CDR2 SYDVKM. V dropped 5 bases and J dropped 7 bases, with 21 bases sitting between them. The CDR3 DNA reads TGTGCCAGCAGTCCCCCCCCTGGCGGGGGCCCGAATGAGCAGTTCTTC. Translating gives CASSPPPGGGPNEQFF.

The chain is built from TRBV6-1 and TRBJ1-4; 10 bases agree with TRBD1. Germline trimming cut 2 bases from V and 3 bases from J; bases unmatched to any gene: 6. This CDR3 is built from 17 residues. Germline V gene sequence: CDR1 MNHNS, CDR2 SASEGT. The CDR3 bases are TGTGCCAGCAGTGAACCGGGACAGGGGATTGCTAATGAAAAACTGTTTTTT. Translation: CASSEPGQGIANEKLFF.

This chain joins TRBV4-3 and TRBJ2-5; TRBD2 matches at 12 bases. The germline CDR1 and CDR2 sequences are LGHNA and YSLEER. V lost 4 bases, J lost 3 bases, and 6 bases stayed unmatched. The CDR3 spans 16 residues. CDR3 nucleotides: TGCGCCAGCAGCCCCACACGGACTAGCGGGAAAGAGACCCAGTACTTC. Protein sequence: CASSPTRTSGKETQYF.

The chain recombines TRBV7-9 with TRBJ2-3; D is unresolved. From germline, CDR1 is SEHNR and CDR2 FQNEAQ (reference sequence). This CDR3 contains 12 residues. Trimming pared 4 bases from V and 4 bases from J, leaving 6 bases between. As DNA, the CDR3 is TGTGCCAGCAGCTCTCGACCAGATACGCAGTATTTT. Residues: CASSSRPDTQYF.

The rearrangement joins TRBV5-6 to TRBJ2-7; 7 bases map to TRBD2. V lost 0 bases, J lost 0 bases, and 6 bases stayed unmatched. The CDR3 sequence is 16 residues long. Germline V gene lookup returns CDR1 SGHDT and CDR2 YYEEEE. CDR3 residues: CASSLAGLAASYEQYF. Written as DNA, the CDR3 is TGTGCCAGCAGCTTGGCGGGCCTAGCGGCCTCCTACGAGCAGTACTTC.

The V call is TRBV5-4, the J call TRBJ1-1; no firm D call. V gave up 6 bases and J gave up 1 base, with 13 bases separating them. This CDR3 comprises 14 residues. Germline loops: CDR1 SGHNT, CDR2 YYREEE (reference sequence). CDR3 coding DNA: TGTGCCAGCACCATCGAAAGAAAGAACACTGAAGCTTTCTTT. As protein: CASTIERKNTEAFF.

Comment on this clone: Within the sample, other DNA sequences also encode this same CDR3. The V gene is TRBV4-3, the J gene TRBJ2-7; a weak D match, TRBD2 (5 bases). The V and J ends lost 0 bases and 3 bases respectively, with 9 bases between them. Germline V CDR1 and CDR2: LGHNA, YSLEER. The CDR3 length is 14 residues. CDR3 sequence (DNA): TGCGCCAGCAGCCAAGAACGGGGTGGCTACGAGCAGTACTTC. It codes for CASSQERGGYEQYF.

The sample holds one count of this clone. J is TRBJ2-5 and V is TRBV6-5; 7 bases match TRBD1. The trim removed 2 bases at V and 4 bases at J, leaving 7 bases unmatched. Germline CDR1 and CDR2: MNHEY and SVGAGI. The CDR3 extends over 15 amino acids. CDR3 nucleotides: TGTGCCAGCAGTTACAGACAGGGTGTAAGAGAGACCCAGTACTTC. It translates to CASSYRQGVRETQYF.

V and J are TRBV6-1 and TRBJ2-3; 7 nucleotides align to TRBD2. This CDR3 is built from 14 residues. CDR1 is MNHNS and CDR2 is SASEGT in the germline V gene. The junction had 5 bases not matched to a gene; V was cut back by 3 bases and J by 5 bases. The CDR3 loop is CASSDLWGGDTQYF. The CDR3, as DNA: TGTGCCAGCAGTGATTTGTGGGGGGGAGATACGCAGTATTTT.

DNA of the CDR3: TGTGCCAGCAGTTTTGTCGGGACAGGTGACTACGAGCAGTACTTC. Translating it yields CASSFVGTGDYEQYF. The gene calls are TRBV27 and TRBJ2-7; TRBD1 matches 8 bases. The V gene's germline CDR1 is MNHEY and CDR2 SMNVEV (reference sequence). This CDR3 is built from 15 residues. Losses at the gene ends were 3 bases for V and 3 bases for J; bases not matched to a gene: 7.

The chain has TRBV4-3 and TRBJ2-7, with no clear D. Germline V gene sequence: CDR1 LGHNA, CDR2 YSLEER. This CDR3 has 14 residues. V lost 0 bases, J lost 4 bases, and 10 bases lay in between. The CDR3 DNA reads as TGCGCCAGCAGCCAAGATTGGCTGGGATACGAGCAGTACTTC. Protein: CASSQDWLGYEQYF.

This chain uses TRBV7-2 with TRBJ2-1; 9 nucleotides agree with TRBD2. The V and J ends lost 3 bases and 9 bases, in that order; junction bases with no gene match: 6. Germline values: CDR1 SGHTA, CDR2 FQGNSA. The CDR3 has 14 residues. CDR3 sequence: CASSLGIAGAEQFF. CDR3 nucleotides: TGTGCCAGCAGCTTGGGAATAGCGGGGGCTGAGCAGTTCTTC.

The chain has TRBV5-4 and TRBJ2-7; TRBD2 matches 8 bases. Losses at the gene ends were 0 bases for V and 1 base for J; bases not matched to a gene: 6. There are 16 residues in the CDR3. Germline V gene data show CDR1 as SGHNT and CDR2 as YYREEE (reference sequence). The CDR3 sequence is CASSLAGSGTSYEQYF. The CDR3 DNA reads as TGTGCCAGCAGCTTGGCCGGTAGCGGGACGTCCTACGAGCAGTACTTC.

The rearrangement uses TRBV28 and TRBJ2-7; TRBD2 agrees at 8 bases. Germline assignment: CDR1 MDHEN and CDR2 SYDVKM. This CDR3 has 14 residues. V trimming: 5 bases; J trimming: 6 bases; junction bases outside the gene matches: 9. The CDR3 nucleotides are TGTGCCAGCAGTGCCGGGGGGGTTGTTCCCGAGCAGTACTTC. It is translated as CASSAGGVVPEQYF.

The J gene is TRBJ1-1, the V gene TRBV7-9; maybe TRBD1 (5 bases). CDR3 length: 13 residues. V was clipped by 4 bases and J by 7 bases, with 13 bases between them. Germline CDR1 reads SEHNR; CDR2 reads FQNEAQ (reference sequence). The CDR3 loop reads CASSSERRGEAFF. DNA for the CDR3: TGTGCCAGCAGCTCCGAAAGGAGGGGTGAAGCTTTCTTT.

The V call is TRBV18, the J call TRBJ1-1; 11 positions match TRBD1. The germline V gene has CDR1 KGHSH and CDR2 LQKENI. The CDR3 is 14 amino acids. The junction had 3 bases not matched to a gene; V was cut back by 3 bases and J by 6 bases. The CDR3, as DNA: TGTGCCAGCTCACCGCCGGGACAGGGGGCTGAAGCTTTCTTT. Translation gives CASSPPGQGAEAFF. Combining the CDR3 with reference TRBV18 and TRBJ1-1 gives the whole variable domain NAGVMQNPRHLVRRRGQEARLRCSPMKGHSHVYWYRQLPEEGLKFMVYLQKENIIDESGMPKERFSAEFPKEGPSILRIQQVVRGDSAAYFCASSPPGQGAEAFFGQGTRLTVV.